Reported below is one TCR beta chain. Its antigen is unidentified. This sample was taken from a study of T cell responses to AZD1222 COVID-19 vaccine. Background on the study: Second doses were pooled across both intervals (about 4 or about 12 weeks). The study's findings and limits: Dominant CD4 TCR responses targeted spike regions 160-218 and 743-854.

The CDR3 extends over 14 amino acids. Per germline, CDR1 MNHEY and CDR2 SVGAGI. V was shortened by 2 bases and J by 5 bases, with 12 bases between the two germline ends. Generated by immunoSEQ multiplex PCR, the TCRdb table keeps only in-frame clones and is missing some. The data hold approximately 180,000 clones, with 88% observed a single time. This sequence originates from an adult in good health. This chain joins TRBV6-5 and TRBJ2-5; D gene unclear. The sample was peripheral blood, taken on day 0 of AZD1222 vaccination. The chain's CDR3 is CASSYRVHGETQYF. CDR3 nucleotides: TGTGCCAGCAGTTACAGGGTACATGGGGAGACCCAGTACTTC.